This TCR beta chain was documented in a study of T cells in Graves' hyperthyroidism and ophthalmopathy. Study-wide background: Before treatment of any kind, peripheral blood was taken at initial diagnosis.

Researchers took RNA transcripts and amplified the TCR beta CDR3 regions from them. Primed by the HTBI set, a first-round RT-PCR was run on the TCR CDR3. Using its own MiXCR run on the multiplex PCR reads, TCRdb lists one record per CDR3 protein. The table shows fewer than 400,000 distinct CDR3 sequences, with roughly 25% occurring only once. Germline CDR1 MDHEN, CDR2 SYDVKM. The V segment lost 10 bases and the J segment 4 bases; nucleotides outside the gene matches: 12. The CDR3 contains 16 residues. Subjects aged 18 to 65 presented with newly diagnosed hyperthyroidism of less than 2 months' duration. Diagnoses were made from clinical symptoms, serum measures (thyroxine and TRAb), thyroid ultrasound and orbital computed tomography.

This chain links TRBV28 with TRBJ2-3; TRBD2 aligns across 12 bases. This receptor was identified in a man aged 45 to 65 with Graves' hyperthyroidism. Sequenced material: blood. The chain's CDR3 is CATTPTSGRVADTQYF. In nucleotides, the CDR3 is TGTGCCACCACCCCGACTAGCGGGAGAGTGGCAGATACGCAGTATTTT.